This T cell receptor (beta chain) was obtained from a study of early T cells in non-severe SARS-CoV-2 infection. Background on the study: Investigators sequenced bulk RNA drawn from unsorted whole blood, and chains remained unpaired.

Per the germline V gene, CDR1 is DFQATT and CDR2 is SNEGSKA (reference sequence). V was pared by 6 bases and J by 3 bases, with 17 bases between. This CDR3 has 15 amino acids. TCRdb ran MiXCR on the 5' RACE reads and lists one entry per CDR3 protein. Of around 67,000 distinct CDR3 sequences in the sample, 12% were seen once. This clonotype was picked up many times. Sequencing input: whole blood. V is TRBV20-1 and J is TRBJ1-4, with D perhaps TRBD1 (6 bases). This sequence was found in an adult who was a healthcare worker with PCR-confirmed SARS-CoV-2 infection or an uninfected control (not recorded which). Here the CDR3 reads CSAQPSAGANEKLFF. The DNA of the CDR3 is TGCAGTGCCCAACCCTCAGCAGGGGCTAATGAAAAACTGTTTTTT.